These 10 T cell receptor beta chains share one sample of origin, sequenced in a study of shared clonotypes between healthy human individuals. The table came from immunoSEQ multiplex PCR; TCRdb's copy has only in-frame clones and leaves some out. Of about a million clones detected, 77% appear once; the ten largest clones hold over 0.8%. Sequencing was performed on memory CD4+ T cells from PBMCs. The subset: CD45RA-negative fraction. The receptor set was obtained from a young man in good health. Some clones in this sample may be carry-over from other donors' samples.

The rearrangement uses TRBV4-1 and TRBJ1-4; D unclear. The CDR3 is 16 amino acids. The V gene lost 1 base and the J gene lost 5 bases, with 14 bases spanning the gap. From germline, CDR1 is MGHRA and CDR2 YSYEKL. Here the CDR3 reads CASSQVSREINEKLFF. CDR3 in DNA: TGCGCCAGCAGCCAAGTCTCGCGGGAGATAAATGAAAAACTGTTTTTT.

This CDR3 is CSARRLGEQYF. The CDR3 nucleotides read TGCAGTGCTAGGAGATTGGGCGAGCAGTACTTC. V is TRBV20-1 and J is TRBJ2-7, with D hard to call. The CDR3 extends over 11 amino acids. V lost 3 bases and J 6 bases, leaving 9 bases between the germline ends. Germline V gene sequence: CDR1 DFQATT, CDR2 SNEGSKA (reference sequence).

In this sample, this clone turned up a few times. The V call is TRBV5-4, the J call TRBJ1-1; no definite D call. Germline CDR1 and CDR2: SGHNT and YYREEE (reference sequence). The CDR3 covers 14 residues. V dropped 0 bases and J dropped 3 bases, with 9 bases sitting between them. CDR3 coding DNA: TGTGCCAGCAGCTTGGTCCGGGGATACACTGAAGCTTTCTTT. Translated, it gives CASSLVRGYTEAFF.

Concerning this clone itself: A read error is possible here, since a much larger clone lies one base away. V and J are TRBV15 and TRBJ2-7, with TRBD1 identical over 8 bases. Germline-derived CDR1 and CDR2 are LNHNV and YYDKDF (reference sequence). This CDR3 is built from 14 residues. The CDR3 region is CTTSRDRGRNEQYF. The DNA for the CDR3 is TGTACCACCAGCAGAGACAGGGGCAGGAACGAGCAGTACTTC.

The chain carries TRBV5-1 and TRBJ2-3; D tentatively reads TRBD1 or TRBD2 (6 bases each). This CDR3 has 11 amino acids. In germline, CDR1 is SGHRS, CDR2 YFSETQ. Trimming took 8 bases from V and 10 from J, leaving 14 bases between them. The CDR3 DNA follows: TGCGCCAGTGGGCCAGGGGAGGCGCAGTATTTT. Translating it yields CASGPGEAQYF.

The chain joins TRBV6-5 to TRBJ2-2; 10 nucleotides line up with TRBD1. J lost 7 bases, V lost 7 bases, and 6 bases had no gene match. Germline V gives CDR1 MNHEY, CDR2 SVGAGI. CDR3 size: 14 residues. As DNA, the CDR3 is TGTGCCAGCACCGCGACAGGGGGCATCGGGGAGCTGTTTTTT. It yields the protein CASTATGGIGELFF.

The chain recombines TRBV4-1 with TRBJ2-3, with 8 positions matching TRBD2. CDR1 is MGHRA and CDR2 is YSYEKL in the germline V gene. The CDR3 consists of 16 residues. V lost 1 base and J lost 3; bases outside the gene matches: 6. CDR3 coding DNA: TGCGCCAGCAGCCAAGTCGGACTAGCAGGGACAGATACGCAGTATTTT. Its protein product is CASSQVGLAGTDTQYF.

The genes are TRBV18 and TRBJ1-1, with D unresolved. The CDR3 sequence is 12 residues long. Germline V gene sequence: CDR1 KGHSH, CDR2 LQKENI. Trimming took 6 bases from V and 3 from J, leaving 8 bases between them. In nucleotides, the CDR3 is TGTGCCAGCTCTCACGGGGACACTGAAGCTTTCTTT. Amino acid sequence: CASSHGDTEAFF. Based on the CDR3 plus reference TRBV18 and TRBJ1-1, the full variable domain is NAGVMQNPRHLVRRRGQEARLRCSPMKGHSHVYWYRQLPEEGLKFMVYLQKENIIDESGMPKERFSAEFPKEGPSILRIQQVVRGDSAAYFCASSHGDTEAFFGQGTRLTVV.

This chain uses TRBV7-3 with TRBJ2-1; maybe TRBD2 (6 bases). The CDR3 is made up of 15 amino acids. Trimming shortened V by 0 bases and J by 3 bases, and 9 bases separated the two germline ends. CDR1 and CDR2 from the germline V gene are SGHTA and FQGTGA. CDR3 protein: CASSLTRSGYNEQFF. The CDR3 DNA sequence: TGTGCCAGCAGCTTAACACGTAGCGGCTACAATGAGCAGTTCTTC.

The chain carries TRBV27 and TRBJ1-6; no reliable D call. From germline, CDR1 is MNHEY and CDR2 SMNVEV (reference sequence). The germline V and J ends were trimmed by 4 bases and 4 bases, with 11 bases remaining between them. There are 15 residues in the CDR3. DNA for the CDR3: TGTGCCAGCAGTTCCCGACAATCGTATAATTCACCCCTCCACTTT. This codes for CASSSRQSYNSPLHF.